This T cell receptor beta chain was captured by sequencing in a study of CD8 T cells in ankylosing spondylitis. Quantitative 5'-RACE with molecular barcodes was used to make the TCR beta libraries. TCRdb processed the 5' RACE reads anew with MiXCR; each CDR3 protein has one entry. The sample has some 140,000 distinct CDR3 sequences; about 8% are singletons. Germline CDR1 reads LGHDT; CDR2 reads YNNKEL (reference sequence). V gave up 1 base and J gave up 1 base; unmatched junction bases: 4. CDR3 length: 16 residues. This clonotype was counted many times. The origin of this receptor is a male donor with ankylosing spondylitis. The specimen was synovial fluid, either unsorted or a sorted T cell fraction (not recorded which). The chain uses TRBV3-1 and TRBJ2-1, with TRBD2 matching over 7 bases. CDR3 DNA: TGTGCCAGCAGCCAAGCGCTAGCGGATTCCTACAATGAGCAGTTCTTC. Protein product: CASSQALADSYNEQFF.